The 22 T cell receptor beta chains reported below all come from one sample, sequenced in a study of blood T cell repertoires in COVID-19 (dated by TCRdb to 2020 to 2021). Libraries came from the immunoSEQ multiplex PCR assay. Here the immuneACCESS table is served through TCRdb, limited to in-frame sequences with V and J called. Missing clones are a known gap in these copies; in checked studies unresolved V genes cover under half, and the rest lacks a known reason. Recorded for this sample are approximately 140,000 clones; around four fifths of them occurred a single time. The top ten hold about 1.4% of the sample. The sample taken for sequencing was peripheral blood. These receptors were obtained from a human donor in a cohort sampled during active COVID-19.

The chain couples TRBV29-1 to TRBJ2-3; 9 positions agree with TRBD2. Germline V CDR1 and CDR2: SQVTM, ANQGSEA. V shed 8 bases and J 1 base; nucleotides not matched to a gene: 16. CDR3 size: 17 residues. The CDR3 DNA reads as TGCAGCCCGGGGCGGGAGGGCCTGTTTCAAGGCACAGATACGCAGTATTTT. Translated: CSPGREGLFQGTDTQYF.

CDR3 DNA: TGTGCCAGCAGCTTAGCCCGAAGACTAGCGGGAGTGAACCAAGAGACCCAGTACTTC. This codes for CASSLARRLAGVNQETQYF. V usage is TRBV7-9 and J usage is TRBJ2-5, with 12 bases matching TRBD2. Germline CDR1 is SEHNR and CDR2 is FQNEAQ (reference sequence). Trimming at V came to 0 bases and at J to 0 bases, leaving 8 bases not matched to a gene. CDR3 size: 19 residues.

The CDR3 region has the DNA TGTGCCAGCAGCTTAGGGCTAGCGGAAGAGACCCAGTACTTC. It specifies CASSLGLAEETQYF. The chain employs TRBV7-9 and TRBJ2-5; 7 positions agree with TRBD2. Losses at the gene ends were 1 base for V and 3 bases for J; bases not matched to a gene: 2. CDR3 length: 14 amino acids. Germline assignment: CDR1 SEHNR and CDR2 FQNEAQ (reference sequence).

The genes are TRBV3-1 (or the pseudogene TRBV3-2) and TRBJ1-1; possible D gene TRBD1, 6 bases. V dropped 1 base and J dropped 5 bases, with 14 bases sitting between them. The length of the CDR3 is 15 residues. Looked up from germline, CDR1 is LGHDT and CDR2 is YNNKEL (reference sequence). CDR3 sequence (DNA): TGTGCCAGCAGCCAAGTAGCAGGGGTATTAACTGAAGCTTTCTTT. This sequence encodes CASSQVAGVLTEAFF.

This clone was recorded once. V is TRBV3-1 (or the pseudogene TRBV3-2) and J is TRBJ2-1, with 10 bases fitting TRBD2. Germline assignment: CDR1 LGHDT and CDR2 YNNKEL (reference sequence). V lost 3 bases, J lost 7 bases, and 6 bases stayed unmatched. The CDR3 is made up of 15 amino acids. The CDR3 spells CASSQGTSGTNEQFF. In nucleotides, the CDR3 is TGTGCCAGCAGCCAGGGAACTAGCGGGACAAATGAGCAGTTCTTC.

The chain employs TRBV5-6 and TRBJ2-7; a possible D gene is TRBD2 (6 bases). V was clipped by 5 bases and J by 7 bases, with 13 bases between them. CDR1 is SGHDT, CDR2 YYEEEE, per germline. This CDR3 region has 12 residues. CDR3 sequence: CASRRGLGEQYF. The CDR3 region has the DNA TGTGCCAGCAGACGGGGACTGGGAGAGCAGTACTTC.

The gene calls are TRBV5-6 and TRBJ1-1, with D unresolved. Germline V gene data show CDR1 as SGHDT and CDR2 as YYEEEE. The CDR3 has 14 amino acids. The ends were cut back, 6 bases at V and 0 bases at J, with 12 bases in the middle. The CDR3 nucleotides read TGTGCCAGCACCCCAGACGGGGTGAACACTGAAGCTTTCTTT. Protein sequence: CASTPDGVNTEAFF.

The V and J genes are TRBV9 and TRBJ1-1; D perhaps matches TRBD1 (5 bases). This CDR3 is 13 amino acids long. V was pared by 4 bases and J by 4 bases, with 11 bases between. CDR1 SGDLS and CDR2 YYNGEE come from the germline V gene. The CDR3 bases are TGTGCCAGCAGCAGTGGGAGGGGCACTGAAGCTTTCTTT. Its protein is CASSSGRGTEAFF.

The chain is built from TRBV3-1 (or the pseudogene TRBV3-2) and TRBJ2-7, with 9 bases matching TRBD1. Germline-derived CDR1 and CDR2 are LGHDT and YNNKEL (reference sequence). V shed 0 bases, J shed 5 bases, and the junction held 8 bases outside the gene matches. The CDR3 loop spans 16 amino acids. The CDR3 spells CASSQDQGTGSHEQYF. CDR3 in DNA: TGTGCCAGCAGCCAAGATCAAGGGACAGGGAGCCACGAGCAGTACTTC.

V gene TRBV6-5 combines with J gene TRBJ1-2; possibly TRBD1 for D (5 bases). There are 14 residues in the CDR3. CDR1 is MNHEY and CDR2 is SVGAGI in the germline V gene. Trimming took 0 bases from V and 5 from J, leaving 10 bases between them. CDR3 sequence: CASSYSYRSYGYTF. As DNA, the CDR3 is TGTGCCAGCAGTTACTCTTACAGGAGTTATGGCTACACCTTC.

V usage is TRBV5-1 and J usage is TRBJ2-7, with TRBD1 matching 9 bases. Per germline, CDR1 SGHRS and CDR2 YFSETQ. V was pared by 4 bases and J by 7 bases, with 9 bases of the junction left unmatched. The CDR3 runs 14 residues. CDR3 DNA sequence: TGCGCCAGCAGCAGGGGACAGGGAACGAGAGAGCAGTACTTC. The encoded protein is CASSRGQGTREQYF.

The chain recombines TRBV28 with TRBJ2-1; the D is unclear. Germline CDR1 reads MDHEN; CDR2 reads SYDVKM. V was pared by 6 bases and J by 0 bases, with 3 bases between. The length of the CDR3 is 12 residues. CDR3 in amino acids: CASSRSYNEQFF. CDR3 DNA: TGTGCCAGCAGCCGCTCCTACAATGAGCAGTTCTTC.

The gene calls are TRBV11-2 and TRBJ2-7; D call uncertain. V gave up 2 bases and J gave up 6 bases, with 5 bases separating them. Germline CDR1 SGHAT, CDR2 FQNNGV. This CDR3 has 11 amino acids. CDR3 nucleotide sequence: TGTGCCAGCAGCTTAATCTTCGAGCAGTACTTC. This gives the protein CASSLIFEQYF.

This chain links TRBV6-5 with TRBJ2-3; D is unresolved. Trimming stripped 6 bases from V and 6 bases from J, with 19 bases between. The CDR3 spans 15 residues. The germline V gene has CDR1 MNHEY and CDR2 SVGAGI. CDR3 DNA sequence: TGTGCCAGCAGCCTAAACTCCCCTGGCAGGGATACGCAGTATTTT. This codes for CASSLNSPGRDTQYF.

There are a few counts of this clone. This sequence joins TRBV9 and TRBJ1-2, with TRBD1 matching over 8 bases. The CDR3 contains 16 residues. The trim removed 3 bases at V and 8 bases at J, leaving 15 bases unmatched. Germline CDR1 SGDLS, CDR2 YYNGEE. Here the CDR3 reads CASSARSGQGVRGYTF. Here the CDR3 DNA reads TGTGCCAGCAGCGCTAGGTCTGGACAGGGAGTCCGCGGCTACACCTTC.

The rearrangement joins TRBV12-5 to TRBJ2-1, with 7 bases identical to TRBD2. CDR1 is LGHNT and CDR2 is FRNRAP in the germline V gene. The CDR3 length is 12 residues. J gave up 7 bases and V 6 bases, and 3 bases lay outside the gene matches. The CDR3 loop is CASGPGGNEQFF. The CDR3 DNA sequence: TGTGCTAGTGGACCGGGGGGAAATGAGCAGTTCTTC.

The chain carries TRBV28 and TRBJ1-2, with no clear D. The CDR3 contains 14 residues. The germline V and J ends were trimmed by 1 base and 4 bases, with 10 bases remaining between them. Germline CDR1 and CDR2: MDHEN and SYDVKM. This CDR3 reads CASSLFAVTYGYTF. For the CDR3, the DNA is TGTGCCAGCAGTTTATTTGCGGTTACCTATGGCTACACCTTC.

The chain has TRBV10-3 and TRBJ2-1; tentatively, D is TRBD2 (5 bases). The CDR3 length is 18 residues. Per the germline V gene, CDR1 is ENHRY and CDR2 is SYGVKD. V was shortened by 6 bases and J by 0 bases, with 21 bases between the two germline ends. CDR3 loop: CAIRWTLTWSSSYNEQFF. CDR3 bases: TGTGCCATCAGGTGGACTTTAACCTGGAGCAGCTCCTACAATGAGCAGTTCTTC.

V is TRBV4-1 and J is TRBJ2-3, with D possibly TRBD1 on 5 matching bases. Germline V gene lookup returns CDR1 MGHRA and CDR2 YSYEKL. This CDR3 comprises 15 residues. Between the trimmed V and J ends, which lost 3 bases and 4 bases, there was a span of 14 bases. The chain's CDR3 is CASSQYLGVPDTQYF. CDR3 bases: TGCGCCAGCAGCCAGTACCTAGGGGTCCCAGATACGCAGTATTTT.

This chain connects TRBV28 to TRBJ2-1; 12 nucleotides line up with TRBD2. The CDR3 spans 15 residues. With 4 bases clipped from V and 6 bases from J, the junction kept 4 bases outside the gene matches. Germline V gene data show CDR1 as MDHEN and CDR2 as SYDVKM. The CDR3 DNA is TGTGCCAGCAGTTCAACACTAGCGGGGGGCAATGAGCAGTTCTTC. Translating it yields CASSSTLAGGNEQFF.

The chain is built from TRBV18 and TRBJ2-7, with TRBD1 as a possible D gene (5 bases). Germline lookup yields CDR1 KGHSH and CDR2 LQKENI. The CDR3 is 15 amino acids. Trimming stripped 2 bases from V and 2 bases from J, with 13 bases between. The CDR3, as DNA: TGTGCCAGCTCACCAAAAAGTAGGGGCACCTACGAGCAGTACTTC. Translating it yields CASSPKSRGTYEQYF.

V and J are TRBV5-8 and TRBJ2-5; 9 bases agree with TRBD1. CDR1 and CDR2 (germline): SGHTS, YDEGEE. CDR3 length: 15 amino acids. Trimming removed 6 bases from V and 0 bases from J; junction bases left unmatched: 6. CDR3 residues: CASKPGTGYQETQYF. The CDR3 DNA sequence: TGTGCCAGCAAACCCGGGACAGGGTACCAAGAGACCCAGTACTTC.